The T cell receptor (beta chain) under discussion was sequenced for a study of OX40 agonist ivuxolimab in advanced cancers. Repertoires were generated with immunoSEQ multiplex PCR, while TCRdb's copy carries only in-frame clones and drops some. The sample has more than 35,000 clones; more than 60% are singletons. The CDR3 sequence is 12 residues long. Between the trimmed V and J ends, which lost 8 bases and 0 bases, there was a span of 7 bases. Germline V gene sequence: CDR1 MDHEN, CDR2 SYDVKM. Material: CD4+ or CD8+ T cells sorted from blood, obtained in a trial of the OX40 agonist ivuxolimab. This chain joins TRBV28 and TRBJ1-2; D unresolved. The TCR sequence derives from an adult with an advanced solid tumor such as melanoma, head and neck, liver or kidney cancer. DNA of the CDR3: TGTGCCAGCTTTCTAGCTAACTATGGCTACACCTTC. Amino acid sequence: CASFLANYGYTF.